These 21 T cell receptor beta chains originate from one sample sequenced in a study of blood T cell repertoires in COVID-19. TCRdb's table, derived via immunoSEQ multiplex PCR, lists solely in-frame clones and lacks some. Of roughly 160,000 clones in the sample, approximately 90% are singletons; the top ten hold 10%. Sequences were obtained from peripheral blood. Every receptor here comes from a woman in her seventies with COVID-19, enrolled during active disease.

The rearrangement uses TRBV11-2 and TRBJ1-1; D possibly corresponds to TRBD1 (5 bases). Germline CDR1 reads SGHAT; CDR2 reads FQNNGV. The V end lost 6 bases, the J end lost 1 base, and 9 bases lay between the germline ends. The CDR3 extends over 13 amino acids. CDR3 residues: CASSLTANTEAFF. The CDR3 bases are TGTGCCAGCAGTTTGACAGCGAACACTGAAGCTTTCTTT. The full variable domain, with the rest looked up from reference TRBV11-2 and TRBJ1-1, is EAGVAQSPRYKIIEKRQSVAFWCNPISGHATLYWYQQILGQGPKLLIQFQNNGVVDDSQLPKDRFSAERLKGVDSTLKIQPAKLEDSAVYLCASSLTANTEAFFGQGTRLTVV.

This clone came up a few times. The rearrangement links TRBV7-9 to TRBJ2-7, with a weak D call TRBD1 (6 bases). The CDR3 loop spans 15 amino acids. V was cut by 3 bases and J by 4 bases, with 16 bases left in between. Looked up from germline, CDR1 is SEHNR and CDR2 is FQNEAQ (reference sequence). CDR3 region: CASSFWSDSNYEQYF. CDR3 sequence (DNA): TGTGCCAGCAGCTTTTGGTCGGACAGCAATTACGAGCAGTACTTC.

CDR3: CASHQGAYSPLHF. The CDR3 DNA is TGTGCCAGCCATCAGGGGGCTTATTCACCCCTCCACTTT. The gene calls are TRBV5-6 and TRBJ1-6, with 8 bases aligning to TRBD1. This CDR3 comprises 13 residues. Germline-derived CDR1 and CDR2 are SGHDT and YYEEEE. Trimming removed 7 bases from V and 8 bases from J; junction bases left unmatched: 5.

With respect to this clone: No DNA is shown, since the ends of the CDR3 on it are uncertain; the CDR3 is the one TCRdb lists. The rearrangement joins TRBV12-3 or TRBV12-4 to TRBJ1-6. The CDR3 totals 13 residues, both ends included. This CDR3 is CASSSSGNSPLHF.

V is TRBV5-1 and J is TRBJ2-3; possible D gene TRBD1, 5 bases. CDR1 is SGHRS, CDR2 YFSETQ, per germline. The CDR3 length is 16 residues. With 0 bases removed from V and 5 bases from J, the gap between germline ends came to 16 bases. CDR3 amino acids: CASSLGVLGAGDTQYF. CDR3 DNA sequence: TGCGCCAGCAGCTTGGGAGTATTAGGGGCTGGAGATACGCAGTATTTT.

The chain uses TRBV6-1 and TRBJ1-5, with TRBD1 identical over 9 bases. Germline CDR1 is MNHNS and CDR2 is SASEGT. This CDR3 has 16 residues. Trimming cost V 2 bases and J 5 bases; bases outside gene matches: 7. CDR3 nucleotide sequence: TGTGCCAGCAGTGAATATGGGGACAGGGTCGATCAGCCCCAGCATTTT. Encoded protein: CASSEYGDRVDQPQHF.

This chain joins TRBV18 and TRBJ1-1, with D perhaps TRBD1 (5 bases). The germline V gene has CDR1 KGHSH and CDR2 LQKENI. The CDR3 contains 13 residues. V shed 4 bases and J shed 6 bases, with 12 bases lying between them. CDR3 DNA: TGTGCCAGCTCACAGGCAGGGTTGCCTGAAGCTTTCTTT. This codes for CASSQAGLPEAFF.

Only a few counts were recorded for this clone. V gene TRBV5-1 combines with J gene TRBJ1-6; a possible D gene is TRBD1 (5 bases). Germline lookup yields CDR1 SGHRS and CDR2 YFSETQ. This CDR3 comprises 15 residues. With 4 bases removed from V and 10 bases from J, the gap between germline ends came to 18 bases. The CDR3 sequence is CASSGGHTKGSPLHF. The DNA of the CDR3 is TGCGCCAGCAGCGGCGGACACACAAAGGGGTCACCCCTCCACTTT.

This sequence joins TRBV5-5 and TRBJ1-1, with D perhaps matching TRBD1 (5 bases). This CDR3 has 16 residues. Trimming took 4 bases from V and 0 from J, leaving 16 bases between them. Per germline, CDR1 SGHKS and CDR2 YYEKEE (reference sequence). DNA of the CDR3: TGTGCCAGCAGCCCCCGACCGACAGCCATGAACACTGAAGCTTTCTTT. Amino acid sequence: CASSPRPTAMNTEAFF.

J is TRBJ1-1 and V is TRBV10-1, with D possibly being TRBD1 (5 bases). Germline CDR1 reads WNHNN; CDR2 reads SYGVQD (reference sequence). Trimming removed 6 bases from V and 1 base from J, with 15 bases in between. The CDR3 has 15 residues. CDR3 bases: TGCGCCAGCAGCCAAGCCGGGCAGGGGAACACTGAAGCTTTCTTT. Protein sequence: CASSQAGQGNTEAFF.

The chain carries TRBV5-6 and TRBJ1-1, with 8 bases lining up with TRBD1. CDR3 length: 16 amino acids. CDR1 is SGHDT and CDR2 is YYEEEE in the germline V gene. After removal of 4 bases from V and 0 bases from J, the junction contained 8 bases not matched to a gene. The CDR3 is CASSADRGHMNTEAFF. The CDR3 nucleotides read TGTGCCAGCAGCGCCGACAGGGGCCACATGAACACTGAAGCTTTCTTT.

This chain uses TRBV2 with TRBJ2-1, with TRBD1 identical over 7 bases. J gave up 4 bases and V 5 bases, and 5 bases lay outside the gene matches. This CDR3 comprises 14 residues. Germline V CDR1 and CDR2: SNHLY, FYNNEI. The CDR3 spells CASSTRDRYNEQFF. In DNA, the CDR3 is TGTGCCAGCAGTACCCGGGACAGATACAATGAGCAGTTCTTC.

The chain uses TRBV14 and TRBJ2-3; 7 nucleotides align to TRBD1. V lost 7 bases, J lost 4 bases, and 8 bases stayed unmatched. The CDR3 runs to 14 residues. Germline V gene data show CDR1 as SGHDN and CDR2 as FVKESK. The CDR3 protein is CASTYRGTSDTQYF. CDR3 DNA sequence: TGTGCCAGCACTTACAGGGGAACGTCAGATACGCAGTATTTT.

CDR3 nucleotides: TGTGCCAGCAGGACAAGACAGGGAAGAGGGGATACGCAGTATTTT. Its translation is CASRTRQGRGDTQYF. V is TRBV6-5 and J is TRBJ2-3; 7 bases align to TRBD1. Looked up from germline, CDR1 is MNHEY and CDR2 is SVGAGI. This CDR3 has 15 residues. The ends lost 6 bases at V and 6 bases at J; junction bases unmatched: 12.

The V gene is TRBV5-6, the J gene TRBJ1-3; 9 bases fit TRBD1. CDR3 size: 14 residues. The trim removed 2 bases at V and 4 bases at J, leaving 1 base unmatched. Germline lookup yields CDR1 SGHDT and CDR2 YYEEEE. The CDR3 loop reads CASSFGQGGNTIYF. The CDR3 region has the DNA TGTGCCAGCAGCTTCGGACAGGGGGGAAACACCATATATTTT. Combining the CDR3 with reference TRBV5-6 and TRBJ1-3 gives the whole variable domain DAGVTQSPTHLIKTRGQQVTLRCSPKSGHDTVSWYQQALGQGPQFIFQYYEEEERQRGNFPDRFSGHQFPNYSSELNVNALLLGDSALYLCASSFGQGGNTIYFGEGSWLTVV.

The chain has TRBV18 and TRBJ1-4; D call uncertain. From germline, CDR1 is KGHSH and CDR2 LQKENI. The CDR3 covers 14 residues. Trimming left V 3 bases short and J 10 bases short, with 15 bases between. The CDR3 loop reads CASSPDFLSGKLFF. The CDR3 region has the DNA TGTGCCAGCTCACCGGACTTCTTGAGTGGAAAACTGTTTTTT.

The chain recombines TRBV27 with TRBJ2-2, with TRBD2 as a possible D gene (7 bases). The V end was cut by 4 bases, the J end by 4 bases, with 16 bases between. The CDR3 loop spans 16 amino acids. CDR1 and CDR2 from the germline V gene are MNHEY and SMNVEV (reference sequence). CDR3 bases: TGTGCCAGCAGTTACGGAGGGGGGGCTTTCACCGGGGAGCTGTTTTTT. Its translation is CASSYGGGAFTGELFF.

The chain uses TRBV4-1 and TRBJ1-4; D not certain. Looked up from germline, CDR1 is MGHRA and CDR2 is YSYEKL. Between the trimmed V and J ends, which lost 3 bases and 8 bases, there was a span of 13 bases. This CDR3 is built from 14 residues. Written as DNA, the CDR3 is TGCGCCAGCAGCCATTTGTCAGGATACGAAAAACTGTTTTTT. Its translation: CASSHLSGYEKLFF.

The chain is built from TRBV19 and TRBJ2-7; 11 bases are a match to TRBD1. The CDR3 has 14 amino acids. Trimming at V came to 7 bases and at J to 5 bases, leaving 7 bases not matched to a gene. From germline, CDR1 is LNHDA and CDR2 SQIVND (reference sequence). CDR3 coding DNA: TGTGCCAGTACTTCCGGGACAGGGGGAGACGAGCAGTACTTC. Residues: CASTSGTGGDEQYF.

The CDR3 DNA sequence: TGTGCCATCAGTGAGCCGGGTCGCGGGGGGGGCCGAGGAGAGACCCAGTACTTC. It is translated as CAISEPGRGGGRGETQYF. The chain has TRBV10-3 and TRBJ2-5; 9 bases agree with TRBD2. CDR3 length: 18 residues. V was pared by 2 bases and J by 4 bases, with 14 bases of the junction left unmatched. Germline lookup yields CDR1 ENHRY and CDR2 SYGVKD.

The J gene is TRBJ2-5, the V gene TRBV7-9, with 7 bases that match TRBD2. CDR3 length: 16 residues. Germline CDR1 SEHNR, CDR2 FQNEAQ (reference sequence). Losses at the gene ends were 1 base for V and 2 bases for J; bases not matched to a gene: 7. The CDR3 DNA is TGTGCCAGCAGCTTAGGTACGCGGGGGTCTCAAGAGACCCAGTACTTC. It encodes CASSLGTRGSQETQYF.